This is a list of T cell receptor beta chains from one sample in a study of blood T cell repertoires in COVID-19. Generated by immunoSEQ multiplex PCR, the TCRdb table keeps only in-frame clones and is missing some. Here the sample spans about 140,000 clones, around 86% being singletons. The sample was peripheral blood. The receptors stem from a human donor in a cohort sampled during active COVID-19. Each CDR3 is given with its conserved first and last residue. A D gene is named only where the DNA matches it firmly. Part of the rows lack a size; the others show once, few, many or a class for expanded clones.

abundance	j_gene	v_gene	d_gene	CDR3aa	CDR3nt
once	TRBJ2-5	TRBV7-7	TRBD1	CASSLTGGSETQYF	TGTGCTAGCAGCCTGACAGGGGGATCAGAGACCCAGTACTTC
-	TRBJ1-2	TRBV19	TRBD1	CASSMTGAAGYTF	TGTGCCAGTAGTATGACAGGGGCGGCTGGCTACACCTTC
-	TRBJ2-1	TRBV6-6	-	CASSNGLNNEQFF	TGTGCCAGCAGCAACGGACTTAACAATGAGCAGTTCTTC
-	TRBJ2-2	TRBV29-1	-	CSVNRDMNTGELFF	TGCAGCGTTAACCGGGACATGAACACCGGGGAGCTGTTTTTT
-	TRBJ2-5	TRBV9	-	CASSVGDITLQETQYF	TGTGCCAGCAGCGTAGGGGACATCACTCTCCAAGAGACCCAGTACTTC
-	TRBJ2-7	TRBV18	TRBD1	CASSTGTGTYEQYF	TGTGCCAGCTCAACCGGGACAGGGACCTACGAGCAGTACTTC
few	TRBJ2-7	TRBV5-1	TRBD2	CASSSTLAGVYSEQYF	TGCGCCAGCAGCTCAACCTTAGCGGGAGTCTATTCCGAGCAGTACTTC
once	TRBJ1-2	TRBV28	-	CASSSWGVNTF	TGTGCCAGCAGTTCCTGGGGGGTGAACACCTTC
-	TRBJ2-4	TRBV7-2	TRBD1	CASSPRQGAAKNIQYF	TGTGCCAGCAGCCCCAGACAGGGGGCGGCCAAAAACATTCAGTACTTC
-	TRBJ2-7	TRBV29-1	TRBD1	CSAGTGGLGEQYF	TGCAGCGCCGGGACAGGGGGTTTGGGGGAGCAGTACTTC
-	TRBJ2-3	TRBV4-1	-	CASSQEVDYRDTQYF	TGCGCCAGCAGCCAAGAGGTGGACTACAGGGATACGCAGTATTTT
-	TRBJ1-1	TRBV6-2/TRBV6-3	TRBD1	CASSTTHRGDEAFF	TGTGCCAGCAGTACCACCCACAGGGGGGATGAAGCTTTCTTT
-	TRBJ1-2	TRBV2	TRBD1	CASSPDRDFYGYTF	TGTGCCAGCAGCCCGGACAGGGATTTCTATGGCTACACCTTC
-	TRBJ2-1	TRBV5-4	TRBD2	CASSLTSGDNEQFF	TGTGCCAGCAGCTTGACTAGCGGAGACAATGAGCAGTTCTTC
-	TRBJ1-4	TRBV6-1	-	CASSERRGGGEKLFF	TGTGCCAGCAGTGAAAGAAGAGGGGGGGGCGAAAAACTGTTTTTT
-	TRBJ2-7	TRBV6-5	-	CASSYSHGYEQYF	TGTGCCAGCAGTTACTCGCACGGTTACGAGCAGTACTTC
-	TRBJ2-7	TRBV27	TRBD1	CASSFSSRQGFLYEQYF	TGTGCCAGCAGTTTTTCGTCCCGACAGGGGTTCCTCTACGAGCAGTACTTC
-	TRBJ2-7	TRBV18	TRBD1	CASSPGTGSYEQYF	TGTGCCAGCTCACCCGGGACAGGGTCCTACGAGCAGTACTTC
-	TRBJ2-5	TRBV10-3	TRBD1	CAIKAAQGAQYF	TGTGCCATCAAGGCAGCCCAGGGGGCCCAGTACTTC
-	TRBJ2-1	TRBV5-4	-	CASSPWTGYNEQFF	TGTGCCAGCAGCCCCTGGACTGGCTACAATGAGCAGTTCTTC
-	TRBJ2-7	TRBV5-1	TRBD1	CASGTGNSYEQYF	TGCGCCAGTGGGACAGGGAACTCCTACGAGCAGTACTTC
-	TRBJ2-5	TRBV27	-	CASSLWSRAETQYF	TGTGCCAGCAGTTTATGGTCCAGGGCGGAGACCCAGTACTTC
-	TRBJ2-3	TRBV6-5	-	CASSQGSSTDTQYF	TGTGCCAGCTCACAGGGTTCTAGCACAGATACGCAGTATTTT
-	TRBJ1-1	TRBV18	-	CASSPRGGTLGEAFF	TGTGCCAGCTCACCAAGGGGGGGGACCCTCGGTGAAGCTTTCTTT
once	TRBJ2-5	TRBV28	-	CASSFSRGQETQYF	TGTGCCAGCAGTTTCAGTAGGGGGCAAGAGACCCAGTACTTC
-	TRBJ2-2	TRBV11-3	TRBD2	CASSPGTSGAPTGELFF	TGTGCCAGCAGCCCCGGGACTAGCGGAGCACCCACCGGGGAGCTGTTTTTT
-	TRBJ2-3	TRBV7-9	-	CASSLVQVDTQYF	TGTGCCAGCAGCTTAGTCCAGGTAGATACGCAGTATTTT
-	TRBJ2-1	TRBV9	TRBD2	CASSLAGGYNEQFF	TGTGCCAGCAGCCTAGCGGGGGGATACAATGAGCAGTTCTTC
-	TRBJ1-4	TRBV4-1	TRBD1	CASSQGQGLGLFF	TGCGCCAGCAGCCAAGGACAGGGTTTAGGACTGTTTTTT
once	TRBJ1-3	TRBV6-1	TRBD1	CASSPGQETIYF	TGTGCCAGCAGCCCGGGACAGGAGACCATATATTTT
-	TRBJ2-7	TRBV19	-	CASSPTGYEQYF	TGTGCCAGTAGTCCTACCGGGTACGAGCAGTACTTC
few	TRBJ2-1	TRBV19	-	CASTTGQTYNEQFF	TGTGCCAGTACGACTGGCCAGACCTACAATGAGCAGTTCTTC
-	TRBJ1-3	TRBV14	-	CASSAQQISGNTIYF	TGTGCCAGCAGCGCGCAACAGATCTCTGGAAACACCATATATTTT
-	TRBJ2-1	TRBV5-4	-	CASSFESRGNEQFF	TGTGCCAGCAGCTTTGAATCGCGAGGCAATGAGCAGTTCTTC
-	TRBJ1-1	TRBV6-2/TRBV6-3	-	CASSYFQNTEAFF	TGTGCCAGCAGTTACTTTCAAAACACTGAAGCTTTCTTT
-	TRBJ1-5	TRBV27	-	CASEAIGRSERNQPQHF	TGTGCCAGCGAGGCTATCGGGAGGTCCGAGCGCAATCAGCCCCAGCATTTT
-	TRBJ2-7	TRBV18	TRBD2	CASSRASGSPSYEQYF	TGTGCCAGCTCACGGGCTAGCGGGAGCCCTTCCTACGAGCAGTACTTC
-	TRBJ2-1	TRBV27	TRBD2	CASSLGSGRGNEQFF	TGTGCCAGCAGTTTAGGTAGCGGGAGGGGCAATGAGCAGTTCTTC
-	TRBJ1-5	TRBV27	TRBD1	CASRQGEISNQPQHF	TGTGCCAGCAGACAGGGGGAGATTAGCAATCAGCCCCAGCATTTT
-	TRBJ2-1	TRBV7-6	TRBD1	CASSLAGQANNEQFF	TGTGCCAGCAGCTTAGCGGGACAGGCGAACAATGAGCAGTTCTTC
-	TRBJ2-5	TRBV21-1	-	CEGGSQYF	TGTGAAGGGGGATCGCAGTACTTC
-	TRBJ2-7	TRBV14	TRBD1	CASSQGTGPYEQYF	TGTGCCAGCAGCCAAGGGACAGGGCCCTACGAGCAGTACTTC
-	TRBJ2-7	TRBV7-2	TRBD1	CASSLEGGRSTYEQYF	TGTGCCAGCAGCTTAGAAGGGGGCAGGTCGACCTACGAGCAGTACTTC
-	TRBJ1-2	TRBV9	-	CASSGAARNYGYTF	TGTGCCAGCAGCGGAGCAGCCAGGAACTATGGCTACACCTTC
-	TRBJ1-1	TRBV2	-	CASSFQGVNTEAFF	TGTGCCAGCAGTTTTCAGGGTGTGAACACTGAAGCTTTCTTT
once	TRBJ2-3	TRBV4-1	-	CASSQRSDSSTDTQYF	TGCGCCAGCAGCCAGCGTAGTGACAGTAGCACAGATACGCAGTATTTT
few	TRBJ2-7	TRBV6-2/TRBV6-3	TRBD1	CASSPLIRTGPYEQYF	TGTGCCAGCAGTCCCCTTATCCGGACAGGACCCTACGAGCAGTACTTC
-	TRBJ1-5	TRBV28	-	CATLSAGGSNQPQHF	TGTGCCACCTTGTCGGCTGGCGGTAGCAATCAGCCCCAGCATTTT
-	TRBJ2-7	TRBV7-2	-	CAGTRDSNSYEQYF	TGTGCCGGGACTAGGGACAGCAACTCCTACGAGCAGTACTTC
-	TRBJ1-5	TRBV7-9	TRBD1	CASSTTGNQPQHF	TGTGCCAGCAGCACGACAGGGAATCAGCCCCAGCATTTT
-	TRBJ2-7	TRBV6-5	-	CASRGRLSSYEQYF	TGTGCCAGCAGGGGCAGGCTAAGCTCCTACGAGCAGTACTTC
-	TRBJ1-2	TRBV7-3	-	CASSPAPGEGWHGYTF	TGTGCCAGCAGCCCCGCCCCCGGGGAGGGGTGGCATGGCTACACCTTC
-	TRBJ2-6	TRBV19	TRBD1	CASNTGVSYSGANVLTF	TGTGCCAGCAACACAGGGGTCTCCTACTCTGGGGCCAACGTCCTGACTTTC
-	TRBJ1-2	TRBV6-6	-	CASSYPTGNYGYTF	TGTGCCAGCAGTTACCCCACAGGGAACTATGGCTACACCTTC
-	TRBJ1-2	TRBV5-5	-	CASSFRGYGYTF	TGTGCCAGCAGCTTCAGGGGCTATGGCTACACCTTC
-	TRBJ2-3	TRBV6-2/TRBV6-3	TRBD2	CASSLPGTSGSYTDTQYF	TGTGCCAGCAGTCTACCCGGGACTAGCGGGAGCTACACAGATACGCAGTATTTT
once	TRBJ2-1	TRBV5-1	TRBD2	CASTQLAGGGYNEQFF	TGCGCCAGCACTCAGCTAGCGGGAGGGGGATACAATGAGCAGTTCTTC
few	TRBJ1-1	TRBV5-1	TRBD1	CASSSSRGEAEAFF	TGCGCCAGCAGCTCATCCAGGGGGGAGGCTGAAGCTTTCTTT
-	TRBJ2-2	TRBV6-5	-	CAGLTWTGELFF	TGTGCCGGACTTACGTGGACCGGGGAGCTGTTTTTT